Following are 28 T cell receptor beta chains from one sample sequenced in a study of Graves' ophthalmopathy and Graves' hyperthyroidism. TCR beta CDR3 amplification used RNA transcripts. First-round RT-PCR used HTBI primers; second-round multiplex PCR followed. TCRdb reprocessed the multiplex PCR reads via MiXCR and lists one record per CDR3 protein. The sample includes some 350,000 distinct CDR3 sequences, about 15% seen only once; the top ten take 2.4%. Sequenced sample: peripheral blood. Receptor source: an adult woman with stable Graves' hyperthyroidism.

This clonotype has more than one count but fewer than ten. At one boundary the junction diverges from the germline segment, which might be a read error. The CDR3 sequence is CASSFAGQGAGELCF. CDR3 nucleotide sequence: TGCGCCAGCAGCTTCGCGGGACAGGGGGCCGGGGAGCTGTGTTTT. The J gene is TRBJ2-2, the V gene TRBV5-1; 12 positions match TRBD1. This CDR3 is 15 amino acids long. The germline CDR1 and CDR2 sequences are SGHRS and YFSETQ.

This clonotype has a count of ten or more. J is TRBJ2-2 and V is TRBV2, with TRBD2 identical over 9 bases. The ends lost 1 base at V and 7 bases at J; junction bases unmatched: 4. The CDR3 totals 15 residues. Germline-derived CDR1 and CDR2 are SNHLY and FYNNEI. The CDR3, as DNA: TGTGCCAGCAGTGAAGAAGGACTAGCGTACGGGGAGCTGTTTTTT. Its protein is CASSEEGLAYGELFF. The complete variable domain, with remaining parts taken from reference TRBV2 and TRBJ2-2, reads EPEVTQTPSHQVTQMGQEVILRCVPISNHLYFYWYRQILGQKVEFLVSFYNNEISEKSEIFDDQFSVERPDGSNFTLKIRSTKLEDSAMYFCASSEEGLAYGELFFGEGSRLTVL.

This clonotype was observed many times. This chain uses TRBV28 with TRBJ1-2; D remains ambiguous. The CDR3 runs to 14 residues. Trimming left V 5 bases short and J 1 base short, with 11 bases between. Germline V CDR1 and CDR2: MDHEN, SYDVKM. The CDR3 region is CASSPGYLNYGYTF. The CDR3 DNA reads TGTGCCAGCAGTCCCGGCTACCTTAACTATGGCTACACCTTC.

The chain links TRBV29-1 to TRBJ2-7, with 13 bases lining up with TRBD2. The CDR3 contains 15 residues. Trimming at V came to 6 bases and at J to 4 bases, leaving 9 bases not matched to a gene. Germline CDR1 reads SQVTM; CDR2 reads ANQGSEA. This chain's CDR3 is CSVDGLAGAVYEQYF. In nucleotides, the CDR3 is TGCAGCGTAGACGGACTAGCGGGGGCGGTTTACGAGCAGTACTTC.

This clonotype came up many times. The chain links TRBV6-2 or TRBV6-3 to TRBJ2-2, with D unclear. The CDR3 length is 13 residues. CDR1 is MNHEY, CDR2 SVGEGT, per germline. The ends were cut back, 2 bases at V and 6 bases at J, with 7 bases in the middle. CDR3 nucleotides: TGTGCCAGCAGTTACGGGTGGGCCGGGGAGCTGTTTTTT. It codes for CASSYGWAGELFF.

This clonotype was seen at least ten times. The germline gene is not matched at one end of the junction; a read error may be the cause. This chain connects TRBV6-5 to TRBJ2-4, with 10 bases identical to TRBD2. The CDR3 has 17 residues. Germline CDR1 reads MNHEY; CDR2 reads SVGAGI. CDR3 nucleotide sequence: TGTGCCAGCAGTTACTCGAGGTTTCTAGCGGGAGAGAACATTAAGTACTTC. Its protein is CASSYSRFLAGENIKYF.

This clonotype was seen at least ten times. V and J are TRBV20-1 and TRBJ2-7; D uncertain. Germline CDR1 DFQATT, CDR2 SNEGSKA (reference sequence). Trimming took 6 bases from V and 7 from J, leaving 10 bases between them. This CDR3 is built from 10 residues. The CDR3 DNA is TGCAGTGCCCAGCACTGGGAGCAGTACTTC. This codes for CSAQHWEQYF.

This clonotype has ten or more counts. The genes are TRBV6-1 and TRBJ2-6; D possibly corresponds to TRBD1 (5 bases). V dropped 8 bases and J dropped 0 bases, with 14 bases sitting between them. Germline V gene lookup returns CDR1 MNHNS and CDR2 SASEGT. CDR3 length equals 16 residues. Here the CDR3 reads CASGARVSSGANVLTF. The CDR3 DNA follows: TGTGCCAGCGGGGCCAGGGTGAGCTCTGGGGCCAACGTCCTGACTTTC.

Many counts were recorded for this clonotype. The chain uses TRBV6-1 and TRBJ2-7, with TRBD2 identical over 15 bases. Trimming removed 4 bases from V and 4 bases from J; junction bases left unmatched: 8. The germline V gene encodes CDR1 MNHNS and CDR2 SASEGT. The CDR3 is made up of 17 amino acids. The CDR3 is CASSASTGLAGGYEQYF. In nucleotides, the CDR3 is TGTGCCAGCAGTGCATCAACGGGACTAGCGGGAGGATACGAGCAGTACTTC.

This clonotype was detected ten times or more. The chain links TRBV12-3 or TRBV12-4 to TRBJ1-2, with TRBD1 identical over 11 bases. The CDR3 spans 15 residues. Unmatched junction bases numbered 10, after V lost 5 bases and J lost 8 bases. CDR3 sequence reads: CASSPPGQGAEGYTF. CDR3 DNA: TGTGCCAGCAGTCCCCCAGGACAGGGGGCTGAGGGCTACACCTTC.

In its sample, this clonotype was seen a few times. The rearrangement joins TRBV5-4 to TRBJ1-2; a possible D gene is TRBD1 (6 bases). This CDR3 has 15 residues. The ends were cut back, 0 bases at V and 4 bases at J, with 13 bases in the middle. The V gene's germline CDR1 is SGHNT and CDR2 YYREEE (reference sequence). The chain's CDR3 is CASSLAGTRGYGYTF. CDR3 DNA sequence: TGTGCCAGCAGCTTGGCCGGGACAAGAGGCTATGGCTACACCTTC.

This clonotype was recorded many times. V usage is TRBV28 and J usage is TRBJ1-1; no clear D gene. The CDR3 length is 10 residues. In germline, CDR1 is MDHEN, CDR2 SYDVKM. The V end lost 10 bases, the J end lost 8 bases, and 11 bases lay between the germline ends. The CDR3 sequence is CATREEEAFF. Here the CDR3 DNA reads TGTGCCACCAGAGAGGAGGAAGCTTTCTTT.

The chain recombines TRBV28 with TRBJ2-5; D gene ambiguous. The CDR3 runs to 10 residues. Trimming shortened V by 7 bases and J by 9 bases, and 9 bases separated the two germline ends. Germline V gene lookup returns CDR1 MDHEN and CDR2 SYDVKM. CDR3 DNA sequence: TGTGCCAGCAATCTCAGGCCCCAGTACTTC. This sequence encodes CASNLRPQYF.

This clonotype has just a few counts. The chain links TRBV29-1 to TRBJ2-5; 10 bases line up with TRBD1. The J segment lost 2 bases and the V segment lost 7 bases, leaving 4 bases of the junction unmatched. The CDR3 extends over 13 amino acids. In germline, CDR1 is SQVTM, CDR2 ANQGSEA. The CDR3 nucleotides read TGCAGCGCCGCGGACAGGGGGCAAGAGACCCAGTACTTC. This codes for CSAADRGQETQYF.

This clonotype occurred many times. The chain couples TRBV10-3 to TRBJ2-4, with 12 bases fitting TRBD2. Looked up from germline, CDR1 is ENHRY and CDR2 is SYGVKD. The CDR3 has 15 residues. Unmatched junction bases numbered 6, after V lost 4 bases and J lost 8 bases. The CDR3 spells CAISAPTSGGYIQYF. The DNA for the CDR3 is TGTGCCATCAGTGCCCCGACTAGCGGGGGATACATTCAGTACTTC.

There are many counts of this clonotype. V and J are TRBV6-1 and TRBJ2-2, with 10 bases identical to TRBD1. This CDR3 spans 15 amino acids. V trimming: 8 bases; J trimming: 6 bases; junction bases outside the gene matches: 9. Germline V lookup: CDR1 MNHNS, CDR2 SASEGT. The chain's CDR3 is CASAMGQGLAGELFF. CDR3 coding DNA: TGTGCCAGCGCAATGGGACAGGGGTTAGCCGGGGAGCTGTTTTTT.

This clonotype was seen many times. The CDR3 sequence: CASSPYRDEQYF. CDR3 DNA sequence: TGTGCCAGCTCACCCTACAGGGACGAGCAGTACTTC. The V call is TRBV18, the J call TRBJ2-7; D may be TRBD1 (6 bases). Germline-derived CDR1 and CDR2 are KGHSH and LQKENI. The CDR3 runs to 12 residues. Deletions cut 3 bases from V and 5 bases from J, with 8 bases between.

At least ten counts were recorded for this clonotype. This chain uses TRBV20-1 with TRBJ1-1; D uncertain. With 1 base removed from V and 6 bases from J, the gap between germline ends came to 9 bases. The germline CDR1 and CDR2 sequences are DFQATT and SNEGSKA (reference sequence). The CDR3 runs 12 residues. CDR3 region: CSARVSRAEAFF. As DNA, the CDR3 is TGCAGTGCTAGAGTTAGTAGGGCTGAAGCTTTCTTT.

This clonotype has a count of ten or more. The chain links TRBV4-1 to TRBJ2-7, with 11 bases aligning to TRBD2. The CDR3 sequence is 15 residues long. V was clipped by 3 bases and J by 4 bases; unmatched bases: 5. The germline V gene encodes CDR1 MGHRA and CDR2 YSYEKL. CDR3: CASSHFGTSGYEQYF. The CDR3 DNA reads as TGCGCCAGCAGCCACTTCGGGACTAGCGGATACGAGCAGTACTTC.

This clonotype was seen repeatedly, ten times or more. V usage is TRBV20-1 and J usage is TRBJ1-5; the D is unclear. CDR1 and CDR2 (germline): DFQATT, SNEGSKA (reference sequence). The CDR3 is 12 amino acids. Trimming took 6 bases from V and 0 from J, leaving 6 bases between them. The DNA of the CDR3 is TGCAGTGCCGAGAATAGCAATCAGCCCCAGCATTTT. The encoded protein is CSAENSNQPQHF.

This clonotype was observed at least ten times. The chain combines TRBV20-1 with TRBJ1-2; D gene ambiguous. The CDR3 runs to 16 residues. The V gene's germline CDR1 is DFQATT and CDR2 SNEGSKA (reference sequence). V shed 1 base and J shed 3 bases, with 18 bases lying between them. The DNA for the CDR3 is TGCAGTGCTAGAGGGGGAGGGCGCCCCCCTGACTATGGCTACACCTTC. Translation gives CSARGGGRPPDYGYTF.

This clonotype was counted at least ten times. CDR3 protein: CASSPSARVAAGGPYEQYF. CDR3 bases: TGTGCCAGCAGCCCCAGCGCCAGGGTAGCAGCGGGAGGGCCGTACGAGCAGTACTTC. The gene calls are TRBV11-1 and TRBJ2-7; the match to TRBD2 covers 10 bases. Germline V gene data show CDR1 as SGHAT and CDR2 as FQDESV (reference sequence). This CDR3 has 19 residues. The junction had 20 bases not matched to a gene; V was cut back by 5 bases and J by 4 bases.

This clonotype has at least ten counts. The chain carries TRBV28 and TRBJ1-2; D is unresolved. Trimming shortened V by 2 bases and J by 5 bases, and 12 bases separated the two germline ends. Looked up from germline, CDR1 is MDHEN and CDR2 is SYDVKM. The CDR3 is 14 residues long. The CDR3 nucleotides are TGTGCCAGCAGTTTACCGACTCGGCAATATGGCTACACCTTC. This gives the protein CASSLPTRQYGYTF.

V is TRBV12-3 or TRBV12-4 and J is TRBJ2-2; no firm D call. The CDR3 has 13 residues. Trimming took off 4 bases at V and 6 bases at J, with 9 bases between the two ends. The CDR3 loop is CASSWTHPGELFF. DNA for the CDR3: TGTGCCAGCAGTTGGACCCACCCCGGGGAGCTGTTTTTT.

This clonotype was counted ten times or more. The V call is TRBV28, the J call TRBJ2-5; D possibly corresponds to TRBD2 (6 bases). V was cut by 5 bases and J by 9 bases, with 31 bases left in between. In germline, CDR1 is MDHEN, CDR2 SYDVKM. The CDR3 runs 18 residues. The CDR3 nucleotides are TGTGCCAGCAGTCAATCGTCGACCGGGACTGGAGGGCGTCGGGCCCAGTACTTC. This translates into CASSQSSTGTGGRRAQYF.

Only a few counts were recorded for this clonotype. The chain is built from TRBV5-1 and TRBJ2-5; TRBD1 or TRBD2 may be the D gene (5 bases each). Trimming removed 0 bases from V and 5 bases from J, with 8 bases in between. The CDR3 consists of 13 residues. Germline V gives CDR1 SGHRS, CDR2 YFSETQ. CDR3 DNA sequence: TGCGCCAGCAGCTTGGGTTGGGGGGAGACCCAGTACTTC. Protein sequence: CASSLGWGETQYF.

This clonotype was picked up many times. The junction and the germline gene differ at one end; a read error may be behind it. The V and J genes are TRBV28 and TRBJ1-1; perhaps TRBD1 as D (5 bases). CDR1 and CDR2 from the germline V gene are MDHEN and SYDVKM. The CDR3 loop spans 10 amino acids. CDR3 bases: TGCCCACCGGGGGATACTGAAGCTTTCTTT. It is translated as CPPGDTEAFF.

This clonotype has a count of ten or more. This sequence joins TRBV2 and TRBJ2-7, with TRBD1 as a possible D gene (6 bases). CDR3 length: 13 amino acids. V gave up 4 bases and J gave up 7 bases, with 14 bases separating them. Germline V CDR1 and CDR2: SNHLY, FYNNEI. The CDR3 protein is CASSVEGRGEQYF. The CDR3 region has the DNA TGTGCCAGCAGTGTCGAGGGCAGGGGTGAGCAGTACTTC.